A single sample is the source of the 25 T cell receptor beta chains below, sequenced in a study of T cell changes during pregnancy in multiple sclerosis (dated by TCRdb to 2018 to 2020). The library was obtained by the immunoSEQ multiplex PCR assay. This immuneACCESS table, as held by TCRdb, lists in-frame sequences with V and J called but not all clones. Of the missing ones, under half trace to an unresolved V gene in checked studies; the others have no known cause. This sample gives 70,000 to 95,000 clones in total; roughly 93% of them show up just once. 3.5% to 4.5% of the sample is in the top ten clones. The sequencing here drew on peripheral blood, taken in the first trimester of pregnancy. These receptors were taken from a female donor with multiple sclerosis, enrolled in a pregnancy study.

The DNA of the CDR3 is TGTGCCAGCAGCCATGGGACAGACTCCTACGAGCAGTACTTC. It translates to CASSHGTDSYEQYF. The V call is TRBV4-2, the J call TRBJ2-7; 7 bases map to TRBD1. In germline, CDR1 is LGHNA, CDR2 YNFKEQ. Trimming cost V 3 bases and J 0 bases; bases outside gene matches: 2. CDR3 length: 14 amino acids.

This clone came up once. This chain uses TRBV15 with TRBJ2-3; 9 bases agree with TRBD2. Germline-derived CDR1 and CDR2 are LNHNV and YYDKDF (reference sequence). This CDR3 contains 17 residues. The V segment lost 0 bases and the J segment 2 bases; nucleotides outside the gene matches: 6. The CDR3, as DNA: TGTGCCACCAGCAGAGATTTTGCGGGGGGGGACACAGATACGCAGTATTTT. It is translated as CATSRDFAGGDTDTQYF.

V gene TRBV5-1 combines with J gene TRBJ2-2, with 7 nucleotides matching TRBD1. The J segment lost 6 bases and the V segment lost 4 bases, leaving 6 bases of the junction unmatched. Germline V lookup: CDR1 SGHRS, CDR2 YFSETQ. This CDR3 has 14 residues. In DNA form, the CDR3 reads TGCGCCAGCAGCACTGGCCAGGGGGCCGGGGAGCTGTTTTTT. This codes for CASSTGQGAGELFF. Full variable domain (remainder filled in from reference TRBV5-1 and TRBJ2-2): KAGVTQTPRYLIKTRGQQVTLSCSPISGHRSVSWYQQTPGQGLQFLFEYFSETQRNKGNFPGRFSGRQFSNSRSEMNVSTLELGDSALYLCASSTGQGAGELFFGEGSRLTVL.

This clone was counted a few times. The V call is TRBV5-5, the J call TRBJ1-1, with D possibly being TRBD1 (6 bases). The V and J ends lost 3 bases and 1 base respectively, with 13 bases between them. The CDR3 loop spans 15 amino acids. Germline V gene lookup returns CDR1 SGHKS and CDR2 YYEKEE (reference sequence). CDR3 loop: CASSSPGHRNTEAFF. The CDR3 DNA sequence: TGTGCCAGCAGCTCCCCGGGACACAGGAACACTGAAGCTTTCTTT.

This chain connects TRBV7-9 to TRBJ1-2; possible D gene TRBD1, 5 bases. V was clipped by 5 bases and J by 4 bases, with 8 bases between them. CDR1 and CDR2 from the germline V gene are SEHNR and FQNEAQ (reference sequence). The CDR3 covers 12 residues. The CDR3 loop is CASSPDSYGYTF. The CDR3 nucleotides read TGTGCCAGCAGCCCAGACAGCTATGGCTACACCTTC.

The chain uses TRBV5-1 and TRBJ1-2, with 9 bases that match TRBD1. Germline V gene lookup returns CDR1 SGHRS and CDR2 YFSETQ. Unmatched junction bases numbered 10, after V lost 4 bases and J lost 6 bases. The CDR3 covers 15 residues. The CDR3 here is CASSRPGQGLDGYTF. CDR3 sequence (DNA): TGCGCCAGCAGCCGCCCGGGACAGGGACTAGATGGCTACACCTTC.

The chain uses TRBV27 and TRBJ1-1; D is unresolved. With 4 bases removed from V and 0 bases from J, the gap between germline ends came to 12 bases. Germline V gene sequence: CDR1 MNHEY, CDR2 SMNVEV (reference sequence). CDR3 length: 15 amino acids. The CDR3 DNA sequence: TGTGCCAGCAGTTCCCTCTATGACATGAACACTGAAGCTTTCTTT. Translated: CASSSLYDMNTEAFF.

V is TRBV4-1 and J is TRBJ2-3; the match to TRBD1 covers 10 bases. The V gene's germline CDR1 is MGHRA and CDR2 YSYEKL. V dropped 4 bases and J dropped 0; count of bases not matched to a gene: 13. The length of the CDR3 is 19 residues. CDR3 coding DNA: TGCGCCAGCAGCCTACTACTCGGGACAGGGGCCGGTAGCACAGATACGCAGTATTTT. Amino acids: CASSLLLGTGAGSTDTQYF.

This clone has only a few counts. The germline gene is not matched at one end of the junction; a read error may be the cause. The gene calls are TRBV9 and TRBJ1-1; 8 positions match TRBD1. This CDR3 has 12 amino acids. CDR1 and CDR2 from the germline V gene are SGDLS and YYNGEE. Here the CDR3 DNA reads TGTGCCAGCAGCGTAGGGAGGACAGGGCTCCTCTTT. Translating gives CASSVGRTGLLF.

The V gene is TRBV7-6, the J gene TRBJ2-5; 13 nucleotides match TRBD2. The junction had 2 bases not matched to a gene; V was cut back by 5 bases and J by 5 bases. CDR1 and CDR2 (germline): SGHVS, FNYEAQ. The CDR3 has 14 amino acids. DNA for the CDR3: TGTGCCAGCAGCCAACTAGCGGGGGGGGAGACCCAGTACTTC. It specifies CASSQLAGGETQYF.

V is TRBV18 and J is TRBJ2-1; possible D gene TRBD2, 5 bases. This CDR3 region has 16 residues. Germline V CDR1 and CDR2: KGHSH, LQKENI. Trimming removed 3 bases at V and 1 base at J, with 13 bases between. CDR3 residues: CASSPFEGSSYNEQFF. The CDR3 DNA reads TGTGCCAGCTCACCCTTTGAGGGAAGTTCCTACAATGAGCAGTTCTTC.

This chain uses TRBV6-1 with TRBJ2-7; the D gene is possibly TRBD1 (6 bases). The germline V and J ends were trimmed by 4 bases and 3 bases, with 19 bases remaining between them. This CDR3 comprises 16 residues. Per germline, CDR1 MNHNS and CDR2 SASEGT. The CDR3 sequence is CASSGLWDIDLYEQYF. In DNA, the CDR3 is TGTGCCAGCAGTGGACTCTGGGACATCGACCTCTACGAGCAGTACTTC.

A single count supports this clone. The CDR3 DNA sequence: TGTGCCAGCAGCCCAGTCGGGGATCAGTACTTC. Its protein is CASSPVGDQYF. The J gene is TRBJ2-4, the V gene TRBV7-9, with D tentatively TRBD2 (5 bases). Deletions cut 5 bases from V and 12 bases from J, with 11 bases between. Per germline, CDR1 SEHNR and CDR2 FQNEAQ (reference sequence). The CDR3 has 11 amino acids.

The rearrangement joins TRBV18 to TRBJ2-3; D not resolved. V was pared by 4 bases and J by 4 bases, with 6 bases between. Per germline, CDR1 KGHSH and CDR2 LQKENI. The CDR3 length is 12 residues. The CDR3 nucleotides are TGTGCCAGCTCACTTTTCGCAGATACGCAGTATTTT. It translates to CASSLFADTQYF. Combining the CDR3 with reference TRBV18 and TRBJ2-3 gives the whole variable domain NAGVMQNPRHLVRRRGQEARLRCSPMKGHSHVYWYRQLPEEGLKFMVYLQKENIIDESGMPKERFSAEFPKEGPSILRIQQVVRGDSAAYFCASSLFADTQYFGPGTRLTVL.

This clone was recorded once. V usage is TRBV4-1 and J usage is TRBJ1-2; tentative D call: TRBD1 (5 bases). Trimming shortened V by 0 bases and J by 5 bases, and 10 bases separated the two germline ends. Germline V gene sequence: CDR1 MGHRA, CDR2 YSYEKL. There are 14 residues in the CDR3. The CDR3: CASSQDDSLYGYTF. The CDR3 nucleotides read TGCGCCAGCAGCCAAGATGACAGTCTTTATGGCTACACCTTC.

The chain couples TRBV7-8 to TRBJ2-5; TRBD2 matches 9 bases. The CDR3 totals 15 residues. The germline V gene has CDR1 SGHVS and CDR2 FQNEAQ. V trimming: 2 bases; J trimming: 3 bases; junction bases outside the gene matches: 4. The CDR3 sequence: CASSLLAGNKETQYF. For the CDR3, the DNA is TGTGCCAGCAGCTTACTAGCGGGGAATAAAGAGACCCAGTACTTC.

This clone was recorded only once. The V and J genes are TRBV2 and TRBJ2-7, with TRBD1 matching over 9 bases. The CDR3 is 16 amino acids. After removal of 8 bases from V and 7 bases from J, the junction contained 18 bases not matched to a gene. The germline gives CDR1 SNHLY, CDR2 FYNNEI. In nucleotides, the CDR3 is TGTGCCAGCTCCACTGGTCGCCGGGACAGGGTGTTGGAGCAGTACTTC. Translated, it gives CASSTGRRDRVLEQYF.

The V gene is TRBV29-1, the J gene TRBJ2-2, with 7 bases lining up with TRBD2. V shed 0 bases, J shed 6 bases, and the junction held 16 bases outside the gene matches. The CDR3 has 18 amino acids. Germline loops: CDR1 SQVTM, CDR2 ANQGSEA. CDR3 DNA: TGCAGCGTTGAAGATCCAGACGGGACTATTCTTACACCCGGGGAGCTGTTTTTT. The encoded protein is CSVEDPDGTILTPGELFF.

The rearrangement uses TRBV6-1 and TRBJ1-5, with 10 bases identical to TRBD1. This CDR3 is built from 15 residues. The V and J ends lost 5 bases and 3 bases, in that order; junction bases with no gene match: 4. The germline V gene encodes CDR1 MNHNS and CDR2 SASEGT. As DNA, the CDR3 is TGTGCCAGCAGTTGGGACAGGGGTCCCAATCAGCCCCAGCATTTT. Its translation is CASSWDRGPNQPQHF.

CDR3 DNA sequence: TGTGCCAGCAGCTTAAACGGTCAATTTGGCAATGAGCAGTTCTTC. This sequence encodes CASSLNGQFGNEQFF. The rearrangement links TRBV7-9 to TRBJ2-1, with unresolved D. Germline V gives CDR1 SEHNR, CDR2 FQNEAQ (reference sequence). This CDR3 has 15 amino acids. Trimming cost V 2 bases and J 6 bases, with 14 bases left between them.

Details on this clone: The junction does not match germline at one end; this may be a read error. This CDR3 reads CASSLGQGGEQFF. The CDR3 DNA reads as TGTGCTAGCAGCTTAGGGCAGGGGGGTGAGCAGTTCTTC. V is TRBV7-7 and J is TRBJ2-1, with a tentative D call TRBD1 (7 bases). This CDR3 comprises 13 residues. Germline lookup yields CDR1 SSHAT and CDR2 FNYEAQ (reference sequence).

The chain is built from TRBV25-1 and TRBJ1-6; the D gene is possibly TRBD1 (6 bases). The CDR3 has 13 residues. With 3 bases removed from V and 8 bases from J, the gap between germline ends came to 8 bases. Germline V lookup: CDR1 MGHDK, CDR2 SYGVNS. CDR3 sequence (DNA): TGTGCCAGCAGTGACAGGGGTTATTCACCCCTCCACTTT. Encoded protein: CASSDRGYSPLHF.

V is TRBV7-2 and J is TRBJ1-1; a possible D gene is TRBD1 (6 bases). The CDR3 covers 15 residues. The germline V gene has CDR1 SGHTA and CDR2 FQGNSA. The ends were cut back, 3 bases at V and 8 bases at J, with 19 bases in the middle. CDR3 region: CASSFKGQLATEAFF. CDR3 nucleotide sequence: TGTGCCAGCAGCTTCAAAGGACAGCTAGCTACCGAAGCTTTCTTT.

The chain carries TRBV19 and TRBJ1-6; TRBD1 matches at 7 bases. Germline V gives CDR1 LNHDA, CDR2 SQIVND (reference sequence). With V trimmed by 5 bases and J by 6 bases, 7 bases remained unmatched. The CDR3 is made up of 15 amino acids. The CDR3 reads CASSPETGRNSPLHF. The CDR3 DNA sequence: TGTGCCAGTAGTCCCGAGACAGGGCGTAATTCACCCCTCCACTTT.

The chain joins TRBV7-6 to TRBJ1-5; the D is unclear. The germline V gene encodes CDR1 SGHVS and CDR2 FNYEAQ. V lost 1 base to trimming and J lost 7 bases, with 8 bases between them. The CDR3 contains 13 residues. CDR3 nucleotides: TGTGCCAGCAGCTTAGGAGTGGGCCAGCCCCAGCATTTT. Its translation is CASSLGVGQPQHF.